In its sample, the clone carrying this TCR beta chain was seen many times. Patients aged 18 to 65 with hyperthyroidism were newly diagnosed, with duration under 2 months. Drawn at first hyperthyroidism diagnosis, the blood sample preceded any ophthalmopathy symptoms. This CDR3 is 14 amino acids long. Trimming pared 3 bases from V and 2 bases from J, leaving 7 bases between. Germline values: CDR1 KGHSH, CDR2 LQKENI. The record originates from a study of T cells in Graves' hyperthyroidism and ophthalmopathy. Whole-study context: Before any treatment, at initial diagnosis, peripheral blood was collected.

Using RNA transcripts as the source, TCR beta CDR3 regions were amplified. Researchers ran a first-round RT-PCR on the TCR CDR3 using the HTBI primer set. One entry per CDR3 protein results from TCRdb running MiXCR on the multiplex PCR reads. Altogether 130,000 to 150,000 distinct CDR3 sequences are present, roughly 23% being singletons, with the ten largest covering around 70%. V is TRBV18 and J is TRBJ2-2; D remains unclear. The sample comprised blood. This receptor was taken from a woman in her forties or fifties with Graves' hyperthyroidism that later progressed to Graves' ophthalmopathy. CDR3 sequence reads: CASSPRRNTGELFF. The CDR3 DNA reads as TGTGCCAGCTCACCGCGGCGAAACACCGGGGAGCTGTTTTTT.